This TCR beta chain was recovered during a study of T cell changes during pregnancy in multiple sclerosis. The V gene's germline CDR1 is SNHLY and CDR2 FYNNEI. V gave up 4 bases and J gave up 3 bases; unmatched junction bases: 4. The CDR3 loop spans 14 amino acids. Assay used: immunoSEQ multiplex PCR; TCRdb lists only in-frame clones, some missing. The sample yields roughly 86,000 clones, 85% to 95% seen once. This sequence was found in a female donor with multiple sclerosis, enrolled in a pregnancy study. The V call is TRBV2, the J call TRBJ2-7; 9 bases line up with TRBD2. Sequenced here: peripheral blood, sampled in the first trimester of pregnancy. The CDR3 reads CASSGAGGRYEQYF. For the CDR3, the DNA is TGTGCCAGCAGTGGGGCGGGGGGGCGCTACGAGCAGTACTTC.